Presented here are 8 T cell receptor beta chains from one specimen sequenced in a study of shared clonotypes between healthy human individuals (dated by TCRdb to 2020 to 2022). Receptor libraries were prepared by the immunoSEQ multiplex PCR assay. Entries here come from immuneACCESS through TCRdb and include only in-frame sequences with V and J called. Some clones fail to appear in such tables; in the studies checked, an unresolved V gene covers under half of the shortfall, and the cause of the remainder is unknown. In this sample the table shows some 2,400,000 clones, almost 96% of which occur a single time. Less than 0.15% of the sample rests with the top ten. Sample: naive CD4+ T cells sorted from blood. The meaning of the sample's cell subset or site label: CD45RA+ positively selected. The receptors shown here come from a man between 18 and 35 years old in good health.

V and J are TRBV7-2 and TRBJ2-3; 11 positions match TRBD2. J was trimmed by 6 bases and V by 7 bases; bases with no gene match: 12. Germline CDR1 and CDR2: SGHTA and FQGNSA. The CDR3 spans 16 residues. The CDR3 loop is CASTVSGRAGGDTQYF. CDR3 sequence (DNA): TGTGCCAGCACCGTTAGCGGGAGGGCCGGGGGGGATACGCAGTATTTT.

The chain combines TRBV28 with TRBJ2-1, with TRBD2 identical over 8 bases. Germline CDR1 is MDHEN and CDR2 is SYDVKM. The CDR3 has 16 amino acids. V trimming: 1 base; J trimming: 9 bases; junction bases outside the gene matches: 11. CDR3 nucleotides: TGTGCCAGCAGTTTATCCGTAGCGGGGACCCAGGGTGAGCAGTTCTTC. Protein product: CASSLSVAGTQGEQFF.

The J gene is TRBJ1-5, the V gene TRBV27; 7 bases map to TRBD1. Germline CDR1 is MNHEY and CDR2 is SMNVEV (reference sequence). CDR3 length: 17 amino acids. The V gene end was trimmed by 5 bases and the J gene end by 2 bases; junction bases not matched to a gene: 12. CDR3 DNA sequence: TGTGCCAGCAGTCCAGGAAGGACAGGTCAGGGCAATCAGCCCCAGCATTTT. Amino acid sequence: CASSPGRTGQGNQPQHF.

This clone has more than one count but fewer than ten. The chain joins TRBV6-6 to TRBJ1-6; D perhaps matches TRBD1 (6 bases). This CDR3 is built from 12 residues. Looked up from germline, CDR1 is MNHNY and CDR2 is SVGAGI (reference sequence). V was pared by 4 bases and J by 14 bases, with 12 bases between. The CDR3 loop is CASSSGAASLHF. As DNA, the CDR3 is TGTGCCAGCAGTTCGGGGGCGGCATCCCTCCACTTT.

The chain has TRBV7-3 and TRBJ2-7; weak D call: TRBD1 (7 bases). This CDR3 is 15 amino acids long. V lost 1 base and J 4 bases, leaving 14 bases between the germline ends. Germline CDR1 SGHTA, CDR2 FQGTGA. The CDR3 loop is CASSLMAGGIYEQYF. CDR3 nucleotides: TGTGCCAGCAGCTTAATGGCAGGGGGGATTTACGAGCAGTACTTC. Based on the CDR3 plus reference TRBV7-3 and TRBJ2-7, the full variable domain is GAGVSQTPSNKVTEKGKYVELRCDPISGHTALYWYRQSLGQGPEFLIYFQGTGAADDSGLPNDRFFAVRPEGSVSTLKIQRTERGDSAVYLCASSLMAGGIYEQYFGPGTRLTVT.

The CDR3 DNA reads TGTGCCAGCAGCTTGCGCCGCGAGCAGTACTTC. Protein product: CASSLRREQYF. The rearrangement uses TRBV5-5 and TRBJ2-7; D remains ambiguous. V lost 1 base to trimming and J lost 6 bases, with 5 bases between them. This CDR3 is 11 amino acids long. The germline V gene has CDR1 SGHKS and CDR2 YYEKEE (reference sequence). The whole variable domain, filled in from reference TRBV5-5 and TRBJ2-7, reads DAGVTQSPTHLIKTRGQQVTLRCSPISGHKSVSWYQQVLGQGPQFIFQYYEKEERGRGNFPDRFSARQFPNYSSELNVNALLLGDSALYLCASSLRREQYFGPGTRLTVT.

This sequence joins TRBV4-1 and TRBJ2-7; 8 bases are shared with TRBD1. There are 16 residues in the CDR3. J lost 0 bases, V lost 4 bases, and 8 bases had no gene match. Germline CDR1 reads MGHRA; CDR2 reads YSYEKL. CDR3 sequence: CASSLSGTGFSYEQYF. The CDR3 DNA sequence: TGCGCCAGCAGCCTCTCCGGGACAGGTTTCTCCTACGAGCAGTACTTC.

This rearrangement joins TRBV7-2 to TRBJ1-2; 8 bases line up with TRBD1. V shed 5 bases and J 4 bases; nucleotides not matched to a gene: 6. CDR3 length: 14 amino acids. CDR1 and CDR2 (germline): SGHTA, FQGNSA. CDR3 in DNA: TGTGCCAGCAGCCCTGCTGGACAGGGCTATGGCTACACCTTC. This translates into CASSPAGQGYGYTF.